The 27 T cell receptor beta chains presented below share a single source sample, sequenced in a study of T cell changes during pregnancy in multiple sclerosis. Produced via immunoSEQ multiplex PCR; TCRdb's table is partial and in-frame only. This table holds about 79,000 clones, about 90% found once. The sample was CD4+ T cells from peripheral blood mononuclear cells, taken in the second trimester of pregnancy. All receptors derive from a female donor with multiple sclerosis, enrolled in a pregnancy study.

The genes are TRBV5-6 and TRBJ1-4; D is uncertain. Trimming shortened V by 0 bases and J by 14 bases, and 8 bases separated the two germline ends. CDR1 and CDR2 from the germline V gene are SGHDT and YYEEEE. CDR3 size: 11 residues. The CDR3 bases are TGTGCCAGCAGCTTGGGCGGGAAGCTGTTTTTT. Amino acid sequence: CASSLGGKLFF. Full variable domain (missing parts from reference TRBV5-6 and TRBJ1-4): DAGVTQSPTHLIKTRGQQVTLRCSPKSGHDTVSWYQQALGQGPQFIFQYYEEEERQRGNFPDRFSGHQFPNYSSELNVNALLLGDSALYLCASSLGGKLFFGSGTQLSVL.

The chain employs TRBV18 and TRBJ2-7, with D possibly TRBD1 on 6 matching bases. CDR1 is KGHSH, CDR2 LQKENI, per germline. V lost 5 bases to trimming and J lost 5 bases, with 16 bases between them. The CDR3 contains 14 residues. CDR3 sequence: CASSTRTAPNEQYF. Written as DNA, the CDR3 is TGTGCCAGCTCAACTCGGACAGCCCCCAACGAGCAGTACTTC.

This clone was observed a handful of times. The J gene is TRBJ2-5, the V gene TRBV7-2; 11 bases agree with TRBD2. The germline gives CDR1 SGHTA, CDR2 FQGNSA. With 1 base clipped from V and 3 bases from J, the junction kept 1 base outside the gene matches. The CDR3 covers 15 residues. CDR3 amino acids: CASSLVSGGEETQYF. CDR3 in DNA: TGTGCCAGCAGCTTAGTTAGCGGGGGGGAAGAGACCCAGTACTTC.

The J gene is TRBJ2-2, the V gene TRBV5-4; 9 bases are a match to TRBD2. Germline CDR1 is SGHNT and CDR2 is YYREEE (reference sequence). The CDR3 extends over 19 amino acids. V was pared by 1 base and J by 4 bases, with 14 bases of the junction left unmatched. The CDR3 protein is CASSLRRRGGAGGTGELFF. The CDR3 DNA reads TGTGCCAGCAGCTTGAGGAGGCGCGGGGGGGCAGGTGGCACCGGGGAGCTGTTTTTT. Using reference TRBV5-4 and TRBJ2-2 for the parts outside the CDR3, the full variable domain is ETGVTQSPTHLIKTRGQQVTLRCSSQSGHNTVSWYQQALGQGPQFIFQYYREEENGRGNFPPRFSGLQFPNYSSELNVNALELDDSALYLCASSLRRRGGAGGTGELFFGEGSRLTVL.

The rearrangement links TRBV29-1 to TRBJ1-1; D possibly corresponds to TRBD1 (6 bases). Germline assignment: CDR1 SQVTM and CDR2 ANQGSEA. The CDR3 extends over 13 amino acids. Trimming took off 2 bases at V and 5 bases at J, with 12 bases between the two ends. The CDR3 coding sequence is TGCAGCGTTGAAAGGTCCAGGGGAACTGAAGCTTTCTTT. The encoded protein is CSVERSRGTEAFF.

This clone was seen only once. The chain links TRBV9 to TRBJ2-7, with D perhaps TRBD2 (5 bases). The V end lost 2 bases, the J end lost 4 bases, and 13 bases lay between the germline ends. Germline V CDR1 and CDR2: SGDLS, YYNGEE. The CDR3 totals 14 residues. The CDR3 DNA reads as TGTGCCAGCAGCGTTGGACTGGAAGGATACGAGCAGTACTTC. Protein product: CASSVGLEGYEQYF.

The chain links TRBV14 to TRBJ2-6; 8 positions match TRBD1. The V and J ends lost 3 bases and 0 bases, in that order; junction bases with no gene match: 7. Looked up from germline, CDR1 is SGHDN and CDR2 is FVKESK. This CDR3 is built from 18 residues. DNA for the CDR3: TGTGCCAGCAGCCAGTACGGGACAGGAGCCTCTGGGGCCAACGTCCTGACTTTC. This translates into CASSQYGTGASGANVLTF.

This chain links TRBV19 with TRBJ2-1; TRBD2 might be the D (7 bases). V lost 6 bases, J lost 9 bases, and 18 bases lay in between. The germline gives CDR1 LNHDA, CDR2 SQIVND (reference sequence). CDR3 length: 14 residues. The CDR3 protein is CASRMRGPSGEQFF. CDR3 in DNA: TGTGCCAGTAGAATGCGGGGGCCTTCGGGTGAGCAGTTCTTC.

The J gene is TRBJ1-2, the V gene TRBV4-1, with D perhaps matching TRBD1 (6 bases). Trimming cost V 0 bases and J 3 bases, with 17 bases left between them. The CDR3 loop spans 17 amino acids. The V gene's germline CDR1 is MGHRA and CDR2 YSYEKL. CDR3 loop: CASSQERGSFTYYGYTF. The CDR3 nucleotides are TGCGCCAGCAGCCAAGAAAGGGGGAGTTTCACCTACTATGGCTACACCTTC.

The chain employs TRBV7-8 and TRBJ2-1, with TRBD2 matching 7 bases. Germline loops: CDR1 SGHVS, CDR2 FQNEAQ. Trimming cost V 3 bases and J 0 bases; bases outside gene matches: 2. This CDR3 has 15 amino acids. The CDR3 is CASSFGGGSYNEQFF. DNA for the CDR3: TGTGCCAGCAGCTTCGGCGGGGGCTCCTACAATGAGCAGTTCTTC.

The rearrangement joins TRBV5-1 to TRBJ2-2; 8 bases map to TRBD2. In germline, CDR1 is SGHRS, CDR2 YFSETQ. Trimming removed 1 base from V and 5 bases from J; junction bases left unmatched: 7. The CDR3 runs 16 residues. CDR3 sequence: CASSLTGTSLTGELFF. In nucleotides, the CDR3 is TGCGCCAGCAGCTTGACCGGGACTAGTCTTACCGGGGAGCTGTTTTTT.

This chain connects TRBV5-8 to TRBJ2-2, with D perhaps matching TRBD1 (5 bases). Trimming pared 0 bases from V and 4 bases from J, leaving 7 bases between. Per the germline V gene, CDR1 is SGHTS and CDR2 is YDEGEE. The CDR3 contains 14 residues. The CDR3 DNA follows: TGTGCCAGCAGCTTGGATAGGGGCACCGGGGAGCTGTTTTTT. Translated: CASSLDRGTGELFF.

This sequence joins TRBV5-5 and TRBJ2-7; D is possibly TRBD1 (6 bases). Trimming cost V 3 bases and J 2 bases, with 12 bases left between them. This CDR3 has 14 amino acids. The germline CDR1 and CDR2 sequences are SGHKS and YYEKEE (reference sequence). This CDR3 is CASSSRRQAYEQYF. The DNA of the CDR3 is TGTGCCAGCAGCTCCCGGAGACAGGCCTACGAGCAGTACTTC.

The CDR3 DNA sequence: TGTGCCAGCAGTAGAGGGTATCCGCATTCACCCCTCCACTTT. This gives the protein CASSRGYPHSPLHF. The rearrangement joins TRBV27 to TRBJ1-6; D is ambiguous. Germline V CDR1 and CDR2: MNHEY, SMNVEV (reference sequence). The CDR3 contains 14 residues. V was clipped by 5 bases and J by 8 bases, with 13 bases between them.

The chain joins TRBV27 to TRBJ1-5, with a weak D call TRBD1 (6 bases). The CDR3 has 15 amino acids. Trimming stripped 5 bases from V and 1 base from J, with 12 bases between. Germline assignment: CDR1 MNHEY and CDR2 SMNVEV (reference sequence). CDR3 DNA: TGTGCCAGCAGTAGTACAGGGTGGAGCAATCAGCCCCAGCATTTT. This sequence encodes CASSSTGWSNQPQHF.

V usage is TRBV9 and J usage is TRBJ2-5; 8 bases are shared with TRBD2. Germline trimming cut 4 bases from V and 5 bases from J; bases unmatched to any gene: 10. Germline CDR1 and CDR2: SGDLS and YYNGEE. The CDR3 covers 15 residues. CDR3 DNA: TGTGCCAGCAGCTTCCGCGGGGGGCGGGAGGAGACCCAGTACTTC. This encodes CASSFRGGREETQYF. The full variable domain, with the rest looked up from reference TRBV9 and TRBJ2-5, is DSGVTQTPKHLITATGQRVTLRCSPRSGDLSVYWYQQSLDQGLQFLIQYYNGEERAKGNILERFSAQQFPDLHSELNLSSLELGDSALYFCASSFRGGREETQYFGPGTRLLVL.

The V gene is TRBV19, the J gene TRBJ2-2, with D maybe TRBD2 (5 bases). The CDR3 extends over 13 amino acids. V was pared by 7 bases and J by 6 bases, with 12 bases between. Germline values: CDR1 LNHDA, CDR2 SQIVND (reference sequence). DNA of the CDR3: TGTGCCAGTAAGGACTTACCGTCCGGGGAGCTGTTTTTT. Translated: CASKDLPSGELFF.

This clone has just one count. The chain has TRBV11-2 and TRBJ2-1; D call uncertain. The CDR3 is 12 residues long. V lost 5 bases and J 2 bases, leaving 4 bases between the germline ends. The germline V gene has CDR1 SGHAT and CDR2 FQNNGV. CDR3 nucleotides: TGTGCCAGCAGCCACACCTACAATGAGCAGTTCTTC. Protein product: CASSHTYNEQFF.

The CDR3 region has the DNA TGTGCCAGCAGAGGGACTAGCGGGGCTGAATACAATGAGCAGTTCTTC. It yields the protein CASRGTSGAEYNEQFF. This chain connects TRBV5-4 to TRBJ2-1, with 13 bases aligning to TRBD2. From germline, CDR1 is SGHNT and CDR2 YYREEE (reference sequence). This CDR3 has 16 residues. V lost 5 bases, J lost 4 bases, and 6 bases stayed unmatched.

This chain uses TRBV5-1 with TRBJ2-7; TRBD2 agrees at 10 bases. The junction had 11 bases not matched to a gene; V was cut back by 1 base and J by 4 bases. The germline CDR1 and CDR2 sequences are SGHRS and YFSETQ. CDR3 length: 17 amino acids. The CDR3 DNA reads as TGCGCCAGCAGCTTGAGAGCGGGGGGGACCTCAGGTTACGAGCAGTACTTC. This codes for CASSLRAGGTSGYEQYF.

The chain couples TRBV4-3 to TRBJ1-4; maybe TRBD1 (5 bases). The germline V gene encodes CDR1 LGHNA and CDR2 YSLEER. This CDR3 has 17 amino acids. V lost 1 base, J lost 8 bases, and 20 bases lay in between. The CDR3 DNA reads TGCGCCAGCAGCCAAGGTCCCGTCAGGGATCAGTTCGAAAAACTGTTTTTT. This translates into CASSQGPVRDQFEKLFF.

The chain couples TRBV7-3 to TRBJ2-7; weak D call: TRBD2 (5 bases). The V and J ends lost 4 bases and 3 bases respectively, with 10 bases between them. CDR3 length equals 13 residues. Germline CDR1 is SGHTA and CDR2 is FQGTGA. The DNA of the CDR3 is TGTGCCAGCAGCTCCCGGGAAGGCTACGAGCAGTACTTC. As protein: CASSSREGYEQYF.

For this clone: Different DNA sequences within this sample yield the same CDR3. The chain uses TRBV7-3 and TRBJ1-1; D is unclear. V lost 0 bases and J 1 base, leaving 6 bases between the germline ends. The germline gives CDR1 SGHTA, CDR2 FQGTGA. The CDR3 is 14 amino acids. The CDR3, as DNA: TGTGCCAGCAGCTTAACTGGCGGGAACACTGAAGCTTTCTTT. Translating it yields CASSLTGGNTEAFF. The full variable domain, rest sourced from reference TRBV7-3 and TRBJ1-1, is GAGVSQTPSNKVTEKGKYVELRCDPISGHTALYWYRQSLGQGPEFLIYFQGTGAADDSGLPNDRFFAVRPEGSVSTLKIQRTERGDSAVYLCASSLTGGNTEAFFGQGTRLTVV.

Only one count was recorded for this clone. V usage is TRBV7-6 and J usage is TRBJ2-5; no clear D. Germline V gene data show CDR1 as SGHVS and CDR2 as FNYEAQ. Trimming took 5 bases from V and 4 from J, leaving 8 bases between them. The CDR3 covers 12 residues. The CDR3 DNA reads TGTGCCAGCAGCCCTGAGGTAGAGACCCAGTACTTC. It translates to CASSPEVETQYF. Using reference TRBV7-6 and TRBJ2-5 for the parts outside the CDR3, the full variable domain is GAGVSQSPRYKVTKRGQDVALRCDPISGHVSLYWYRQALGQGPEFLTYFNYEAQQDKSGLPNDRFSAERPEGSISTLTIQRTEQRDSAMYRCASSPEVETQYFGPGTRLLVL.

V gene TRBV18 combines with J gene TRBJ2-2, with TRBD1 matching 7 bases. CDR1 is KGHSH, CDR2 LQKENI, per germline. J was trimmed by 0 bases and V by 3 bases; bases with no gene match: 1. The CDR3 totals 15 residues. CDR3 sequence reads: CASSPGQTNTGELFF. The CDR3 nucleotides read TGTGCCAGCTCACCGGGACAGACGAACACCGGGGAGCTGTTTTTT.

The chain employs TRBV5-4 and TRBJ1-1, with a possible D match to TRBD1 (6 bases). There are 14 residues in the CDR3. V lost 5 bases and J lost 3, with 14 bases in between. The germline CDR1 and CDR2 sequences are SGHNT and YYREEE (reference sequence). This CDR3 reads CASRPNRADTEAFF. In nucleotides, the CDR3 is TGTGCCAGCAGACCGAACAGGGCCGACACTGAAGCTTTCTTT.

The CDR3 sequence is CASSKGKGEAKNIQYF. CDR3 nucleotides: TGTGCCAGCAGCAAAGGAAAGGGGGAGGCCAAAAACATTCAGTACTTC. J is TRBJ2-4 and V is TRBV21-1; the table's D call of TRBD1 was not tested on the DNA. TRBV21-1 is described as a pseudogene. The CDR3 runs 16 residues.